This section outlines one TCR beta chain sequence together with its context. Its target is not known. These data belong to a study of human T cells and chemical hapten exposure. TCRdb called the RACE reads again in MiXCR, with one record for every CDR3 protein. The sample shows about 76,000 distinct CDR3 sequences, 10% to 15% of them seen only once. Trimming cost V 3 bases and J 4 bases, with 10 bases left between them. This CDR3 spans 13 amino acids. Germline V CDR1 and CDR2: SGHRS, YFSETQ. Study findings and constraints: Versus controls, expanded TCRs had significantly more large CDR3 similarity clusters.

Regarding time point: patch test 3, about 24 weeks after DPC sensitization. Stated treatment: therapeutic diphenylcyclopropenone sensitization with weekly scalp DPC. The material sequenced was whole blood, taken in connection with sensitization to the hapten diphenylcyclopropenone (DPC). This clonotype was obtained from a woman between 50 and 59 years old with alopecia areata. Some clones in this sample may be carry-over from other donors' samples. The rearrangement joins TRBV5-1 to TRBJ1-1, with D maybe TRBD1 (6 bases). The CDR3 nucleotides are TGCGCCAGCAGCTATACAGGGATCACTGAAGCTTTCTTT. Translating gives CASSYTGITEAFF.